The next 26 T cell receptor beta chains were all read from a single sample in a study of blood T cell repertoires in COVID-19. Using immunoSEQ multiplex PCR, the repertoire was profiled, and TCRdb retains in-frame clones only, with some absent. The profile covers approximately 260,000 clones, with around 90% appearing a single time and approximately 2% taken by the ten largest. Sequenced: PBMCs or T cells enriched from blood (not recorded which). These receptors all stem from a woman between 18 and 29 years old who had recovered from COVID-19.

The rearrangement links TRBV19 to TRBJ1-2, with D uncertain. This CDR3 is 12 amino acids long. Germline V gives CDR1 LNHDA, CDR2 SQIVND (reference sequence). Deletions cut 5 bases from V and 4 bases from J, with 8 bases between. CDR3: CASSLPSYGYTF. The CDR3 DNA sequence: TGTGCCAGTAGTCTTCCCAGCTATGGCTACACCTTC.

V is TRBV10-1 and J is TRBJ2-1; 12 positions match TRBD2. This CDR3 spans 18 amino acids. The junction had 3 bases not matched to a gene; V was cut back by 0 bases and J by 0 bases. Germline loops: CDR1 WNHNN, CDR2 SYGVQD (reference sequence). The CDR3 loop reads CASSESLAGGPSYNEQFF. The CDR3 DNA reads TGCGCCAGCAGTGAGTCGCTAGCGGGGGGGCCCTCCTACAATGAGCAGTTCTTC.

This clone was picked up one time. This sequence joins TRBV2 and TRBJ1-2, with 10 bases matching TRBD1. Trimming cost V 4 bases and J 4 bases; bases outside gene matches: 6. CDR3 length equals 15 residues. Germline V gene sequence: CDR1 SNHLY, CDR2 FYNNEI. The CDR3 coding sequence is TGTGCCAGCAGTGGGGGGGACAGGGGATTCTATGGCTACACCTTC. Residues: CASSGGDRGFYGYTF.

Only a few counts were recorded for this clone. The V call is TRBV2, the J call TRBJ1-2; TRBD1 is a possible D gene (5 bases). V dropped 0 bases and J dropped 8 bases, with 13 bases sitting between them. The CDR3 is 14 residues long. Germline V gene sequence: CDR1 SNHLY, CDR2 FYNNEI. The CDR3 DNA sequence: TGTGCCAGCAGTGAAGCGCCACGGCGGGGCGGCTACACCTTC. Protein product: CASSEAPRRGGYTF.

The chain carries TRBV4-1 and TRBJ2-2, with 9 bases identical to TRBD2. CDR1 is MGHRA and CDR2 is YSYEKL in the germline V gene. The CDR3 totals 20 residues. Losses at the gene ends were 4 bases for V and 0 bases for J; bases not matched to a gene: 15. For the CDR3, the DNA is TGCGCCAGCAGCCCGAAAGTCGTATCGGCTAGCGGGGCGAACACCGGGGAGCTGTTTTTT. Translating gives CASSPKVVSASGANTGELFF.

This sequence joins TRBV19 and TRBJ2-4, with TRBD2 matching 11 bases. CDR1 and CDR2 (germline): LNHDA, SQIVND (reference sequence). The V and J ends lost 1 base and 12 bases, in that order; junction bases with no gene match: 8. The CDR3 is 15 amino acids. CDR3 sequence (DNA): TGTGCCAGTAGTATAGGACTAGCGGGAAGTGGTGCTCAGTACTTC. It codes for CASSIGLAGSGAQYF.

The chain combines TRBV11-3 with TRBJ2-5; D unresolved. Trimming left V 3 bases short and J 8 bases short, with 13 bases between. The CDR3 sequence is 13 residues long. Germline lookup yields CDR1 SGHNT and CDR2 YENEEA. CDR3 in amino acids: CASSLVGDSTQYF. CDR3 sequence (DNA): TGTGCCAGCAGCTTGGTTGGAGATTCTACCCAGTACTTC. Together with reference TRBV11-3 and TRBJ2-5, the CDR3 gives the full variable domain: EAGVVQSPRYKIIEKKQPVAFWCNPISGHNTLYWYLQNLGQGPELLIRYENEEAVDDSQLPKDRFSAERLKGVDSTLKIQPAELGDSAVYLCASSLVGDSTQYFGPGTRLLVL.

This clone was observed a single time. This rearrangement joins TRBV6-1 to TRBJ1-1, with 9 bases lining up with TRBD1. V shed 3 bases, J shed 4 bases, and the junction held 3 bases outside the gene matches. This CDR3 spans 14 amino acids. Germline assignment: CDR1 MNHNS and CDR2 SASEGT. The chain's CDR3 is CASSELTGGTEAFF. DNA of the CDR3: TGTGCCAGCAGTGAGTTGACAGGGGGCACTGAAGCTTTCTTT.

The table lists this clone with a count of one. The V gene is TRBV7-9, the J gene TRBJ2-7, with 10 positions matching TRBD2. CDR1 is SEHNR and CDR2 is FQNEAQ in the germline V gene (reference sequence). V lost 4 bases, J lost 3 bases, and 12 bases stayed unmatched. CDR3 length: 17 amino acids. CDR3 sequence reads: CASSSSGLADTYYEQYF. DNA of the CDR3: TGTGCCAGCAGCTCATCCGGACTAGCGGATACGTACTACGAGCAGTACTTC. The variable domain in full, with the rest retrieved from reference TRBV7-9 and TRBJ2-7, is DTGVSQNPRHKITKRGQNVTFRCDPISEHNRLYWYRQTLGQGPEFLTYFQNEAQLEKSRLLSDRFSAERPKGSFSTLEIQRTEQGDSAMYLCASSSSGLADTYYEQYFGPGTRLTVT.

The J gene is TRBJ1-1, the V gene TRBV9, with TRBD1 matching 7 bases. The CDR3 runs to 18 residues. From germline, CDR1 is SGDLS and CDR2 YYNGEE. Trimming took 0 bases from V and 0 from J; bases not matched to a gene: 11. CDR3 sequence reads: CASSVEGRGQSMNTEAFF. CDR3 coding DNA: TGTGCCAGCAGCGTAGAAGGTAGGGGACAGTCAATGAACACTGAAGCTTTCTTT. Full variable domain (remainder filled in from reference TRBV9 and TRBJ1-1): DSGVTQTPKHLITATGQRVTLRCSPRSGDLSVYWYQQSLDQGLQFLIQYYNGEERAKGNILERFSAQQFPDLHSELNLSSLELGDSALYFCASSVEGRGQSMNTEAFFGQGTRLTVV.

V gene TRBV9 combines with J gene TRBJ2-7; TRBD2 agrees at 10 bases. Germline trimming cut 1 base from V and 12 bases from J; bases unmatched to any gene: 7. CDR3 size: 13 residues. Germline V gives CDR1 SGDLS, CDR2 YYNGEE. CDR3 sequence (DNA): TGTGCCAGCAGCGTATCTAGCGGGAGCGGTAGGTACTTC. It yields the protein CASSVSSGSGRYF.

This clone was recorded once. This chain joins TRBV11-3 and TRBJ1-1; D call uncertain. The CDR3 length is 14 residues. Trimming removed 5 bases from V and 10 bases from J, with 20 bases in between. Per the germline V gene, CDR1 is SGHNT and CDR2 is YENEEA. In DNA, the CDR3 is TGTGCCAGCAGCCCTGGTGTGGGGTTGGGAGGAGCTTTCTTT. Its protein product is CASSPGVGLGGAFF.

The J gene is TRBJ1-5, the V gene TRBV4-2, with 11 bases lining up with TRBD1. The CDR3 spans 18 residues. The germline CDR1 and CDR2 sequences are LGHNA and YNFKEQ. The V segment lost 0 bases and the J segment 4 bases; nucleotides outside the gene matches: 8. The CDR3 region has the DNA TGTGCCAGCAGCCAAGAGGATACCGGGACAGGGGGGAATCAGCCCCAGCATTTT. This encodes CASSQEDTGTGGNQPQHF.

The rearrangement joins TRBV11-2 to TRBJ1-1; the match to TRBD1 covers 9 bases. The junction had 9 bases not matched to a gene; V was cut back by 7 bases and J by 0 bases. Germline CDR1 and CDR2: SGHAT and FQNNGV. The CDR3 spans 16 residues. CDR3: CASTPGQGYMNTEAFF. The CDR3, as DNA: TGTGCCAGCACCCCGGGACAGGGATACATGAACACTGAAGCTTTCTTT.

In its sample, this clone was seen once. The chain carries TRBV5-4 and TRBJ1-3, with TRBD1 matching 8 bases. The germline gives CDR1 SGHNT, CDR2 YYREEE (reference sequence). The CDR3 is 14 residues long. V lost 3 bases, J lost 8 bases, and 7 bases stayed unmatched. CDR3 sequence: CASSSRTGSDTIYF. In nucleotides, the CDR3 is TGTGCCAGCAGCTCGAGGACAGGGAGCGACACCATATATTTT.

The rearrangement uses TRBV25-1 and TRBJ1-5; 10 bases are shared with TRBD1. The CDR3 runs to 15 residues. Germline V gene lookup returns CDR1 MGHDK and CDR2 SYGVNS. Germline trimming cut 3 bases from V and 7 bases from J; bases unmatched to any gene: 6. The CDR3 here is CASSDPTGGRQPQHF. CDR3 coding DNA: TGTGCCAGCAGTGACCCGACAGGGGGCAGGCAGCCCCAGCATTTT. Full variable domain (missing parts from reference TRBV25-1 and TRBJ1-5): EADIYQTPRYLVIGTGKKITLECSQTMGHDKMYWYQQDPGMELHLIHYSYGVNSTEKGDLSSESTVSRIRTEHFPLTLESARPSHTSQYLCASSDPTGGRQPQHFGDGTRLSIL.

The J gene is TRBJ2-1, the V gene TRBV10-3, with D possibly being TRBD2 (7 bases). V was shortened by 11 bases and J by 8 bases, with 19 bases between the two germline ends. The CDR3 covers 13 residues. CDR1 is ENHRY, CDR2 SYGVKD, per germline. CDR3 DNA: TGTGCCTCCAGGGCGGGGGCCGAAGATGAGCAGTTCTTC. Protein sequence: CASRAGAEDEQFF.

This clone came up once. The chain has TRBV3-1 (or the pseudogene TRBV3-2) and TRBJ2-7; no clear D gene. This CDR3 is 11 amino acids long. Germline loops: CDR1 LGHDT, CDR2 YNNKEL (reference sequence). Trimming took off 1 base at V and 5 bases at J, with 3 bases between the two ends. CDR3 residues: CASSQVNEQYF. The CDR3 coding sequence is TGTGCCAGCAGCCAAGTCAACGAGCAGTACTTC.

This rearrangement joins TRBV9 to TRBJ2-5; tentative D call: TRBD2 (6 bases). V lost 0 bases to trimming and J lost 5 bases, with 17 bases between them. The CDR3 extends over 16 amino acids. Looked up from germline, CDR1 is SGDLS and CDR2 is YYNGEE. The CDR3 loop reads CASSVGNGDGGETQYF. For the CDR3, the DNA is TGTGCCAGCAGCGTAGGGAACGGGGACGGGGGTGAGACCCAGTACTTC.

The chain has TRBV10-3 and TRBJ1-2; D is perhaps TRBD1 (5 bases). The V end was cut by 4 bases, the J end by 8 bases, with 20 bases between. CDR3 length equals 15 residues. Germline CDR1 ENHRY, CDR2 SYGVKD. The CDR3 region is CAISVSDGQQAGYTF. The DNA of the CDR3 is TGTGCCATCAGTGTTTCCGACGGCCAACAGGCAGGCTACACCTTC.

J is TRBJ1-3 and V is TRBV5-6, with D perhaps matching TRBD1 (5 bases). Between the trimmed V and J ends, which lost 3 bases and 4 bases, there was a span of 11 bases. Germline CDR1 SGHDT, CDR2 YYEEEE. CDR3 length: 14 amino acids. CDR3 loop: CASSSLRQGNTIYF. CDR3 sequence (DNA): TGTGCCAGCAGCTCCCTACGACAGGGAAACACCATATATTTT.

The chain uses TRBV5-4 and TRBJ2-7; no clear D. V was pared by 4 bases and J by 6 bases, with 8 bases between. The germline gives CDR1 SGHNT, CDR2 YYREEE (reference sequence). This CDR3 spans 11 amino acids. As DNA, the CDR3 is TGTGCCAGCAGCGGGCTTGGCGAGCAGTACTTC. Its translation is CASSGLGEQYF. The complete variable domain, with remaining parts taken from reference TRBV5-4 and TRBJ2-7, reads ETGVTQSPTHLIKTRGQQVTLRCSSQSGHNTVSWYQQALGQGPQFIFQYYREEENGRGNFPPRFSGLQFPNYSSELNVNALELDDSALYLCASSGLGEQYFGPGTRLTVT.

This clone showed up just once. The rearrangement links TRBV12-5 to TRBJ1-4; 9 nucleotides align to TRBD1. Germline loops: CDR1 LGHNT, CDR2 FRNRAP. This CDR3 is built from 21 residues. V lost 5 bases to trimming and J lost 5 bases; unmatched junction nucleotides: 24. CDR3 loop: CASGAFRKLGTGPRENEKLFF. CDR3 DNA sequence: TGTGCTAGTGGTGCCTTTCGAAAGCTAGGGACAGGGCCCAGGGAAAATGAAAAACTGTTTTTT.

The J gene is TRBJ2-1, the V gene TRBV20-1; TRBD1 matches 9 bases. Per the germline V gene, CDR1 is DFQATT and CDR2 is SNEGSKA (reference sequence). The CDR3 extends over 14 amino acids. Trimming took 3 bases from V and 10 from J; bases not matched to a gene: 10. CDR3 DNA: TGCAGTGCTAGTAGGGACAGGGACATAGGGGAGCAGTTCTTC. It translates to CSASRDRDIGEQFF.

This clone was detected only a few times. The V call is TRBV28, the J call TRBJ2-2; perhaps TRBD2 as D (6 bases). V lost 6 bases, J lost 4 bases, and 18 bases lay in between. CDR1 is MDHEN, CDR2 SYDVKM, per germline. The CDR3 covers 16 residues. The CDR3 DNA reads TGTGCCAGCAGCACAGGCCATAGCGGAGCCACCGGGGAGCTGTTTTTT. This codes for CASSTGHSGATGELFF.

The chain recombines TRBV6-4 with TRBJ2-7; D is uncertain. Deletions cut 8 bases from V and 0 bases from J, with 17 bases between. The length of the CDR3 is 15 residues. Per germline, CDR1 MRHNA and CDR2 SNTAGT. As DNA, the CDR3 is TGTGCCAGCGGAAAGACAACTCAGAGCTCCTACGAGCAGTACTTC. It translates to CASGKTTQSSYEQYF.